This TCR beta chain stems from a study of T cell responses to AZD1222 COVID-19 vaccine. Produced via immunoSEQ multiplex PCR; TCRdb's table is partial and in-frame only. The data contain 150,000 to 180,000 clones, approximately 87% of them singletons. Source: peripheral blood, taken on day 0 of MenACWY control vaccination. This sequence originates from an adult in good health.

The CDR3 spells CASSLMQQLNTEAFF. For the CDR3, the DNA is TGTGCCAGCAGCTTAATGCAGCAGCTGAACACTGAAGCTTTCTTT. J is TRBJ1-1 and V is TRBV7-8; D gene ambiguous. The germline CDR1 and CDR2 sequences are SGHVS and FQNEAQ. The CDR3 extends over 15 amino acids. The V gene lost 2 bases and the J gene lost 0 bases, with 10 bases spanning the gap.